A selection of T cell receptor beta chains follows, all from one sample in a study of T cell clones after liver transplantation. The method was immunoSEQ multiplex PCR; TCRdb's version includes in-frame clones alone and lacks a portion of them. Among around 70,000 clones listed, approximately 92% were seen once. Sample: CD4+ T cells from blood, taken approximately 27 months after liver transplant. The source of these receptors is a human patient who received a liver transplant. Some T cells could come from the graft donor. The CDR3 runs from the conserved cysteine through the conserved F or W. A D gene is named only where the DNA matches it firmly. A row's size may be missing; if present it is once, few, many or a size class.

D gene	clone size	V gene	J gene	CDR3 DNA	CDR3 protein
-	-	TRBV28	TRBJ2-2	TGTGCCAGCAGTTTCGGGGTGGGCACCGGGGAGCTGTTTTTT	CASSFGVGTGELFF
TRBD2	-	TRBV6-1	TRBJ2-1	TGTGCCAGCAGTGAAAGCGGGAGCTACAATGAGCAGTTCTTC	CASSESGSYNEQFF
TRBD2	once	TRBV29-1	TRBJ2-5	TGCAGCGTTGATCATCTAGCGGAAGAGACCCAGTACTTC	CSVDHLAEETQYF
-	-	TRBV28	TRBJ1-1	TGTGCCAGCAGTTTACCCGGACGGGCTGGCAACACTGAAGCTTTCTTT	CASSLPGRAGNTEAFF
-	-	TRBV11-3	TRBJ2-7	TGTGCCAGCAGCGCTAGCCTCTACGAGCAGTACTTC	CASSASLYEQYF
-	-	TRBV27	TRBJ2-2	TGTGCCAGCAGCCTTCGGTTAGGGGGTGTGAGGAACACCGGGGAGCTGTTTTTT	CASSLRLGGVRNTGELFF
-	-	TRBV28	TRBJ2-3	TGTGCCAGCAGTTTAAATACAGATACGCAGTATTTT	CASSLNTDTQYF
TRBD2	-	TRBV10-1	TRBJ2-7	TGCGCCAGCAGTGAGTCGGATAGGGAGGGACCCTCTGGGACTAGCGATTACGAGCAGTACTTC	CASSESDREGPSGTSDYEQYF
-	-	TRBV10-2	TRBJ2-2	TGCGCCAGCAGGGACTTAAACGGGGAGCTGTTTTTT	CASRDLNGELFF
-	-	TRBV9	TRBJ2-2	TGTGCCAGCAGCCGGGGTCGGCCTCTGGACACCGGGGAGCTGTTTTTT	CASSRGRPLDTGELFF
-	-	TRBV20-1	TRBJ2-5	TGCAGTGCTAGGCCCCAAGAGACCCAGTACTTC	CSARPQETQYF
-	-	TRBV6-5	TRBJ2-2	TGTGCCAGCACCCGCCTCCCCGGGGAGCTGTTTTTT	CASTRLPGELFF
-	-	TRBV4-2	TRBJ1-1	TGTGCCAGCAGCCAAGAGGGACACGACACTGAAGCTTTCTTT	CASSQEGHDTEAFF
-	-	TRBV5-4	TRBJ2-1	TGTGCCAGCAGCTTGGGGGGGACTTATGACAATGAGCAGTTCTTC	CASSLGGTYDNEQFF
TRBD1	-	TRBV6-5	TRBJ1-2	TGTGCCAGCAGTCGGCGACAGGGTGTACATGGCTACACCTTC	CASSRRQGVHGYTF
-	once	TRBV12-5	TRBJ2-1	TGTGCTAGTGCCTCTCGGGGGAGGGGGTATGAGCAGTTCTTC	CASASRGRGYEQFF
TRBD1	-	TRBV7-2	TRBJ2-3	TGTGCCAGCAGCAGTCTCCGGGACAGTTATACGCAGTATTTT	CASSSLRDSYTQYF
-	-	TRBV2	TRBJ1-2	TGTGCCAGCAGTAACAACAGGGCAGCTAACTATGGCTACACCTTC	CASSNNRAANYGYTF
-	-	TRBV4-3	TRBJ1-4	TGCGCCAGCAGCCAAGATCGCCTTGAAAAACTGTTTTTT	CASSQDRLEKLFF
TRBD2	once	TRBV5-1	TRBJ2-2	TGCGCCAGCGTCGACCTTAACGGGAGGGCCCCGAACACCGGGGAGCTGTTTTTT	CASVDLNGRAPNTGELFF
-	once	TRBV5-4	TRBJ2-5	TGTGCCACCGGACTGAACCAAGAGACCCAGTACTTC	CATGLNQETQYF
TRBD1	once	TRBV2	TRBJ2-2	TGTGCCAGCAGTACAGGGGCCTTGAACACCGGGGAGCTGTTTTTT	CASSTGALNTGELFF
-	few	TRBV29-1	TRBJ1-1	TGCAGCGCCGTAGCCGGGAAGAACACTGAAGCTTTCTTT	CSAVAGKNTEAFF
-	-	TRBV28	TRBJ2-3	TGTGCCAGCGAGGGCAGTTACGAAACAACAGATACGCAGTATTTT	CASEGSYETTDTQYF
-	-	TRBV4-1	TRBJ2-1	TGCGCCAGCAGCCAGGGACTGTTCAATGAGCAGTTCTTC	CASSQGLFNEQFF
TRBD1	-	TRBV6-6	TRBJ2-1	TGTGCCACTAGGACAGGCCCCTACAATGAGCAGTTCTTC	CATRTGPYNEQFF
-	-	TRBV27	TRBJ2-7	TGTGCCAGCCTCCCCCTCGGGAGTGCCGGCTACGAGCAGTACTTC	CASLPLGSAGYEQYF
-	-	TRBV9	TRBJ1-2	TGTGCCAGCAGCCGTCCATCTAACTATGGCTACACCTTC	CASSRPSNYGYTF
TRBD2	-	TRBV11-2	TRBJ2-7	TGTGCCAGCAGAGGGACTAGCGGGAAGGCTTACGAGCAGTACTTC	CASRGTSGKAYEQYF
-	-	TRBV18	TRBJ2-7	TGTGCCAGCTCCACCGGGTCAGTTTCCTACGAGCAGTACTTC	CASSTGSVSYEQYF
TRBD2	-	TRBV19	TRBJ2-1	TGTGCCAGTAGTATGGGAGTGGGACTAAGATCCTACAATGAGCAGTTCTTC	CASSMGVGLRSYNEQFF
-	once	TRBV5-4	TRBJ2-5	TGTGCCAGCAGCACATTGGGCAGGCCGGGGACCCAGTACTTC	CASSTLGRPGTQYF
-	few	TRBV27	TRBJ1-2	TGTGCCAGCAGTCTTAACTACAGGGAGTTCGGACATGGCTACACCTTC	CASSLNYREFGHGYTF
TRBD1	-	TRBV7-3	TRBJ1-2	TGTGCCAGCAGCCCTACGGGACAGGGGGCGAGTGGCTACACCTTC	CASSPTGQGASGYTF
TRBD1	-	TRBV19	TRBJ2-7	TGTGCCAGTAGTGTTTCGGGACAGGGGGCCTACGAGCAGTACTTC	CASSVSGQGAYEQYF
TRBD1	-	TRBV5-1	TRBJ1-2	TGCGCCAGCAGCTCCTCAGGGGGCAACTATGGCTACACCTTC	CASSSSGGNYGYTF
-	-	TRBV13	TRBJ2-5	TGTGCCAGCAGCAACGGACAGCCCCAAGAGACCCAGTACTTC	CASSNGQPQETQYF
-	-	TRBV5-1	TRBJ1-3	TGCGCCAGCAGCTTGGACAGCTCTGGAAACACCATATATTTT	CASSLDSSGNTIYF
-	-	TRBV19	TRBJ2-2	TGTGCCAGTACCGATGGGCGGTTAGCCGGGGCCGGGGAGCTGTTTTTT	CASTDGRLAGAGELFF
-	-	TRBV28	TRBJ2-5	TGTGCCAGCATAGACAGTTTGCGCGATGGGACCCAGTACTTC	CASIDSLRDGTQYF
TRBD2	-	TRBV19	TRBJ2-2	TGTGCCCTGGGGGCGGGAGGGCCGACCGGGGAGCTGTTTTTT	CALGAGGPTGELFF
TRBD2	-	TRBV5-6	TRBJ2-3	TGTGCCAGCAGCTTATATTTTTTAGCGGGAGGGCCCACAGATACGCAGTATTTT	CASSLYFLAGGPTDTQYF
-	-	TRBV10-2	TRBJ1-5	TGCGCCAGCAGTGAGTCCACGGCGGCCCAGCCCCAGCATTTT	CASSESTAAQPQHF
TRBD1	-	TRBV6-1	TRBJ2-7	TGTGCCAGCAGTGCAAAGGACAGGGGGCTGTACGAGCAGTACTTC	CASSAKDRGLYEQYF
-	-	TRBV6-1	TRBJ2-7	TGTGCCAGCAGTGAAGAGAGAGGGTCGGGCTACGAGCAGTACTTC	CASSEERGSGYEQYF
-	-	TRBV11-3	TRBJ1-2	TGTGCCAGCAGCTTACGAGGGGGGAACTATGGCTACACCTTC	CASSLRGGNYGYTF
-	-	TRBV7-9	TRBJ1-5	TGTGCCAGCAGCCGGTCTGGCAGGGATAGCAATCAGCCCCAGCATTTT	CASSRSGRDSNQPQHF
-	few	TRBV6-1	TRBJ1-5	TGTGCCAGCAGTGGGTGGGGTACAAATCAGCCCCAGCATTTT	CASSGWGTNQPQHF
-	-	TRBV7-2	TRBJ2-1	TGTGCCAGCAGCTCCACGGGGGCTAGCGGAGGTGAGCAGTTCTTC	CASSSTGASGGEQFF
TRBD1	-	TRBV5-1	TRBJ1-4	TGCGCCAGCAGCTTGCAGGGGGGTAATGAAAAACTGTTTTTT	CASSLQGGNEKLFF
-	-	TRBV28	TRBJ2-6	TGTGCCAGCACAACTAGGTCCGGTTCCTCTGGGGCCAACGTCCTGACTTTC	CASTTRSGSSGANVLTF
-	-	TRBV6-6	TRBJ2-1	TGTGCCAGCAGGAGAGGGGGCAATGAGCAGTTCTTC	CASRRGGNEQFF
-	-	TRBV7-9	TRBJ1-1	TGTGCCAGCAGCCCCCACTTGGGGAACACTGAAGCTTTCTTT	CASSPHLGNTEAFF
-	-	TRBV5-4	TRBJ1-4	TGTGCCAGCAGCTTACGGGGGGCAGGAGAAAAACTGTTTTTT	CASSLRGAGEKLFF
-	-	TRBV10-3	TRBJ1-1	TGTGCCATCAGTGAGGTCGGGTGGTCCACTGAAGCTTTCTTT	CAISEVGWSTEAFF